This is a list of T cell receptor beta chains from one sample in a study of blood T cell repertoires in COVID-19. Repertoires were generated with immunoSEQ multiplex PCR, while TCRdb's copy carries only in-frame clones and drops some. Found here are 100,000 to 150,000 clones, around three quarters of them singletons; the top ten hold more than 15%. What was sequenced was peripheral blood. These receptors were taken from a man aged 60 to 69 with active or convalescent COVID-19. Each CDR3 is given with its conserved first and last residue. The D gene is left open where the match is weak. Size is stated for part of the rows, as once, few or many counts, or as a class when the clone is expanded.

length	size	D	V	J	DNA	CDR3
13	.	.	TRBV11-2	TRBJ2-1	TGTGCCAGCAGCTCGGAGCTTTACAATGAGCAGTTCTTC	CASSSELYNEQFF
13	.	.	TRBV11-2	TRBJ1-2	TGTGCCAGCAGTGCCCAGGGCCTCTATGGCTACACCTTC	CASSAQGLYGYTF
13	.	.	TRBV28	TRBJ1-5	TGTGCCAGCAGTGGGTCAGGAAATCAGCCCCAGCATTTT	CASSGSGNQPQHF
17	.	TRBD2	TRBV9	TRBJ2-3	TGTGCCAGCAGCGTCGGGGCTAGCGGGAGCGGGACAGATACGCAGTATTTT	CASSVGASGSGTDTQYF
12	.	TRBD2	TRBV10-3	TRBJ2-1	TGTGCCTCGAGTGGGACTACTAATGAGCAGTTCTTC	CASSGTTNEQFF
14	few	TRBD2	TRBV9	TRBJ2-7	TGTGCCAGCAGCCGGGGGGGAATGGAGTACGAGCAGTACTTC	CASSRGGMEYEQYF
18	medium-sized	.	TRBV28	TRBJ2-7	TGTGCCAGCTCTTCAGTAGCGTCTCGGACCGCCCAACTCTACGAGCAGTACTTC	CASSSVASRTAQLYEQYF
17	.	TRBD1	TRBV5-1	TRBJ1-1	TGCGCCAGCAAAAACCTTGGGACAGGGGGCGTCGGCACTGAAGCTTTCTTT	CASKNLGTGGVGTEAFF
15	.	.	TRBV5-4	TRBJ2-3	TGTGCCAGCAGCTTAGACCGGGCCCCAGGGGGGAGGCAGTATTTT	CASSLDRAPGGRQYF
16	.	TRBD2	TRBV18	TRBJ2-1	TGTGCCAGCTCACCGGGACTAGCGGGAGTTGGAGGTGAGCAGTTCTTC	CASSPGLAGVGGEQFF
14	.	TRBD1	TRBV7-9	TRBJ2-7	TGTGCCAGCACCCCGGGACAGGGTTTTTACGAGCAGTACTTC	CASTPGQGFYEQYF
14	.	TRBD1	TRBV6-5	TRBJ2-7	TGTGCCAGCTTGAGGACAGGGGGCTACTACGAGCAGTACTTC	CASLRTGGYYEQYF
14	.	.	TRBV7-2	TRBJ2-1	TGTGCCAGCAGCTTAGCGGGAGGTTACAATGAGCAGTTCTTC	CASSLAGGYNEQFF
15	.	TRBD2	TRBV29-1	TRBJ2-5	TGCAGCGTTGAACTCCCTAGCGGGTACCAAGAGACCCAGTACTTC	CSVELPSGYQETQYF
15	once	.	TRBV2	TRBJ2-1	TGTGCCAGCAAAGAAGCGGTGAGCTCCTACAATGAGCAGTTCTTC	CASKEAVSSYNEQFF
14	once	TRBD1	TRBV20-1	TRBJ2-5	TGCAGTGCTAGTGACGCCGGGACAGAAGAGACCCAGTACTTC	CSASDAGTEETQYF
15	once	TRBD1	TRBV6-6	TRBJ1-5	TGTGCCAGCAGTTTGGGGACAGCTTTACAACAGCCCCAGCATTTT	CASSLGTALQQPQHF
15	.	TRBD2	TRBV7-3	TRBJ2-3	TGTGCCAGCAGCTCCGGGAGGGGAGGTACATATACGCAGTATTTT	CASSSGRGGTYTQYF
16	.	TRBD2	TRBV5-1	TRBJ2-7	TGCGCCAGCAGCCGGTCCAGTAGCGGGAGGACCGACGAGCAGTACTTC	CASSRSSSGRTDEQYF
14	.	.	TRBV29-1	TRBJ2-7	TGCAGCGTTGAAGTCTGGGGCCCCAACAAGGAGCAGTACTTC	CSVEVWGPNKEQYF
18	once	TRBD1	TRBV27	TRBJ2-2	TGTGCCAGCAGTCCGGGGACAGGGAAATTCGCGAACACCGGGGAGCTGTTTTTT	CASSPGTGKFANTGELFF
14	.	.	TRBV28	TRBJ1-5	TGTGCCAGCAGTTTTCAACAGGGCAATCAGCCCCAGCATTTT	CASSFQQGNQPQHF
14	once	.	TRBV5-6	TRBJ2-7	TGTGCCAGCAGCTTGGTAGGGGTCCCCTACGAGCAGTACTTC	CASSLVGVPYEQYF
14	.	.	TRBV6-2/TRBV6-3	TRBJ2-7	TGTGCCAGCAGTTACTTATACAGGGCCCACGAGCAGTACTTC	CASSYLYRAHEQYF
13	.	TRBD2	TRBV29-1	TRBJ2-5	TGCAGCGGAGGACTAGCGGGAGCAGAGACCCAGTACTTC	CSGGLAGAETQYF
13	.	.	TRBV7-9	TRBJ2-1	TGTGCCAGCAGCTTAGACCTAAGGGGTGAGCAGTTCTTC	CASSLDLRGEQFF
14	.	TRBD1	TRBV19	TRBJ1-1	TGTGCCAGTAGTATAGGTCGGACAGGCGCGGAAGCTTTCTTT	CASSIGRTGAEAFF
18	.	TRBD1	TRBV24-1	TRBJ2-2	TGTGCCACCAGTGATCTCGGAACCGGGACAGTCGGCACCGGGGAGCTGTTTTTT	CATSDLGTGTVGTGELFF
13	.	.	TRBV10-1	TRBJ2-4	TGCGCCAGCAGGGGCGGGGCGGAAAACATTCAGTACTTC	CASRGGAENIQYF
18	once	TRBD2	TRBV28	TRBJ2-3	TGTGCCAGCGTGATAGGGACTAGCGGGACACCCGGCGGAGATACGCAGTATTTT	CASVIGTSGTPGGDTQYF
14	once	TRBD1	TRBV5-1	TRBJ2-5	TGCGCCAGCAGCACGGGACAGGGGAGCGAGACCCAGTACTTC	CASSTGQGSETQYF
13	.	.	TRBV12-3/TRBV12-4	TRBJ1-1	TGTGCCAGCAGTTTAGCGCGGGGGGCTGAAGCTTTCTTT	CASSLARGAEAFF
11	once	.	TRBV12-3/TRBV12-4	TRBJ2-1	TGTGCCAGCAGTACATACAATGAGCAGTTCTTC	CASSTYNEQFF
13	.	.	TRBV27	TRBJ2-4	TGTGCCAGCAGTCCCCGGGGGACAAACATTCAGTACTTC	CASSPRGTNIQYF
15	.	.	TRBV28	TRBJ1-5	TGTGCCAGCAGTTTATGGAGGGTGGGCTGGCAGCCCCAGCATTTT	CASSLWRVGWQPQHF
14	.	.	TRBV4-2	TRBJ1-1	TGTGCCAGCAGCCAACAAACCTGGGGCCCTGAAGCTTTCTTT	CASSQQTWGPEAFF
14	.	.	TRBV9	TRBJ2-3	TGTGCCAGCAGCGTAGGCTGGGGCCCAGATACGCAGTATTTT	CASSVGWGPDTQYF
15	.	.	TRBV4-2	TRBJ2-3	TGTGCCAGCAGCCAAGAAGCGAAACTCACAGATACGCAGTATTTT	CASSQEAKLTDTQYF
18	.	.	TRBV11-2	TRBJ2-4	TGTGCCAGCAGCTTAGGTGTGTTAAGCGATTCTGCCCTGAACATTCAGTACTTC	CASSLGVLSDSALNIQYF
13	.	.	TRBV28	TRBJ2-2	TGTGCCAGCCAGGGTTCAAACACCGGGGAGCTGTTTTTT	CASQGSNTGELFF
14	.	.	TRBV27	TRBJ2-3	TGTGCCAGCAGTTTTCAGGGAACAACAGATACGCAGTATTTT	CASSFQGTTDTQYF
14	.	.	TRBV5-1	TRBJ2-7	TGCGCCAGCAGCTCCGGACTGGCTCGAAGCGAGCAGTACTTC	CASSSGLARSEQYF
14	.	TRBD2	TRBV28	TRBJ2-1	TGTGCCAGCATGGTACTAGCGGGGAACAATGAGCAGTTCTTC	CASMVLAGNNEQFF
15	.	.	TRBV11-2	TRBJ2-4	TGTGCCAGCAGCTTAAGTGCTAGCCCCAAAAACATTCAGTACTTC	CASSLSASPKNIQYF
13	.	.	TRBV24-1	TRBJ1-2	TGTGCCACCAGTGAGCCAGGGAAGAATGGCTACACCTTC	CATSEPGKNGYTF